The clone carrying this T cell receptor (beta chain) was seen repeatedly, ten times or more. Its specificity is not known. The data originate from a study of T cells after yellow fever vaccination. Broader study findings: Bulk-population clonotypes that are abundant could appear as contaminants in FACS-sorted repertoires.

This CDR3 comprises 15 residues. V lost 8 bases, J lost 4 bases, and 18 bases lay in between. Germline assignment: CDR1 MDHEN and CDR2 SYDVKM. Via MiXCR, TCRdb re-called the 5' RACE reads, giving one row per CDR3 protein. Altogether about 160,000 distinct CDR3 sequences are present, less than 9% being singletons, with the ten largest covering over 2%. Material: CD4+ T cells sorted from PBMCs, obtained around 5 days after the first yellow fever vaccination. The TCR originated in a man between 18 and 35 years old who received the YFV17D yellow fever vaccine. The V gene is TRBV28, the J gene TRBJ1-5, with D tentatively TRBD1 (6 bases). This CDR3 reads CASLEGGMGNQPQHF. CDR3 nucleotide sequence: TGTGCCAGCCTTGAGGGGGGCATGGGAAATCAGCCCCAGCATTTT.